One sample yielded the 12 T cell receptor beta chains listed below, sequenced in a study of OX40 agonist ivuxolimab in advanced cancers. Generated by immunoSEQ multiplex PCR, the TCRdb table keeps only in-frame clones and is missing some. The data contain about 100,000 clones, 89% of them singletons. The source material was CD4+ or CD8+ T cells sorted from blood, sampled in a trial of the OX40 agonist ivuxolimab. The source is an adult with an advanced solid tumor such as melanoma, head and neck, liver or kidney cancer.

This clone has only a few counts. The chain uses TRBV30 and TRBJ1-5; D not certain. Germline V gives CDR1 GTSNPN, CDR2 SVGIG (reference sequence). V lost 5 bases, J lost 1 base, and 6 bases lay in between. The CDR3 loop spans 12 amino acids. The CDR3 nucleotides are TGTGCCTGGGGGATCAGCAATCAGCCCCAGCATTTT. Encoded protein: CAWGISNQPQHF.

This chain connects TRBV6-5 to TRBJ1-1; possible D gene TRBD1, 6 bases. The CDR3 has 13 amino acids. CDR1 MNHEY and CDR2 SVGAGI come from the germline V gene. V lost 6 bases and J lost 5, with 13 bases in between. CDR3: CASSRSGVTEAFF. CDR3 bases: TGTGCCAGCAGCCGATCAGGGGTAACTGAAGCTTTCTTT.

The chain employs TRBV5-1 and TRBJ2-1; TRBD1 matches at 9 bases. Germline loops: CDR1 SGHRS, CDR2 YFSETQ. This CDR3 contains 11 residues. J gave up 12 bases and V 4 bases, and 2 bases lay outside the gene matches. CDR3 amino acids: CASSEDRGQFF. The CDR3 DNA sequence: TGCGCCAGCAGCGAGGACAGGGGGCAGTTCTTC.

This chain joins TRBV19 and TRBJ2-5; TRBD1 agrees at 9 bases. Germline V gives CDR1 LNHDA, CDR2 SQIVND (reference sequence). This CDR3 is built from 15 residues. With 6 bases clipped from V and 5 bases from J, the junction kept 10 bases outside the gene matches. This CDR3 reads CASSPTGTGLETQYF. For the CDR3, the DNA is TGTGCCAGTAGCCCCACCGGGACAGGGTTGGAGACCCAGTACTTC.

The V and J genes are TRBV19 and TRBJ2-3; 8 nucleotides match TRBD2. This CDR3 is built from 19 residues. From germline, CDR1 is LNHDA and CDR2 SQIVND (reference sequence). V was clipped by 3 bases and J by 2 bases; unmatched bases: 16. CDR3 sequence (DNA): TGTGCCAGTAGTATGGGCCTACCCCCAGATAGCGGGAACACAGATACGCAGTATTTT. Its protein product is CASSMGLPPDSGNTDTQYF.

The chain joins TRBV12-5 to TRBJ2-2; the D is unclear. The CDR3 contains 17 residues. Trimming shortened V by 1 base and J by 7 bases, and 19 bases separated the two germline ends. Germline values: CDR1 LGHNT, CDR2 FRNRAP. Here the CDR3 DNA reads TGTGCTAGTGGTTTGGCCCACCCCGGGTCTTCGGGCGGGGAGCTGTTTTTT. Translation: CASGLAHPGSSGGELFF.

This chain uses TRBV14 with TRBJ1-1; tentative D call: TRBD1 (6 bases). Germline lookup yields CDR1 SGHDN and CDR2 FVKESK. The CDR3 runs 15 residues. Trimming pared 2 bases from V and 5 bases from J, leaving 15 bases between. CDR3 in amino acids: CASSQLQGLSTEAFF. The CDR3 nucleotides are TGTGCCAGCAGCCAATTACAGGGATTGAGTACTGAAGCTTTCTTT.

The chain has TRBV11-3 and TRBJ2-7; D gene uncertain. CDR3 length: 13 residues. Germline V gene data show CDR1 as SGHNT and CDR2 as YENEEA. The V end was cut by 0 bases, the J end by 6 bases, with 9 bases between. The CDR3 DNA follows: TGTGCCAGCAGCTTAGATTCCTCAGGCGAGCAGTACTTC. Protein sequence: CASSLDSSGEQYF.

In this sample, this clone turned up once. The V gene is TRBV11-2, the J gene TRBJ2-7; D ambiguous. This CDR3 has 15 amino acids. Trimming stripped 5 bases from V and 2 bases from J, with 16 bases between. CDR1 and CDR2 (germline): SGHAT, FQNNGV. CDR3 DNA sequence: TGTGCCAGCAGCCCCTCGGGTCCAAACACCTACGAGCAGTACTTC. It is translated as CASSPSGPNTYEQYF.

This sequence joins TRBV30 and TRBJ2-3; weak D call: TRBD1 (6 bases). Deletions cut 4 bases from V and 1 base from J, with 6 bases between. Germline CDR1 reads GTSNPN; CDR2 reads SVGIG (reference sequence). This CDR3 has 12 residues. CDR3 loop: CAWNRGTDTQYF. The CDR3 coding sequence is TGTGCCTGGAACAGGGGCACAGATACGCAGTATTTT.

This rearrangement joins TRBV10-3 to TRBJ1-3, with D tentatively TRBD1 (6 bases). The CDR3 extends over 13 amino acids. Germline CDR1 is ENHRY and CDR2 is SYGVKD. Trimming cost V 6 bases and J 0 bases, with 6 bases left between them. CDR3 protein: CAIRDSSGNTIYF. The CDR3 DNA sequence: TGTGCCATCAGGGACAGCTCTGGAAACACCATATATTTT.

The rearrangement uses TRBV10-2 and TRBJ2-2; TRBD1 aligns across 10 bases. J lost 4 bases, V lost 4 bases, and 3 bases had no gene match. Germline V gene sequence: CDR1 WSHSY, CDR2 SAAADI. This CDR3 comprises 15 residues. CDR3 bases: TGCGCCAGCAGTGGGACAGGGGGTATCACCGGGGAGCTGTTTTTT. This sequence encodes CASSGTGGITGELFF.